This T cell receptor beta chain comes out of a study of cytomegalovirus exposure and HLA in healthy donors. The study, taken as a whole, reports: Indistinguishable V segments, including TRBV6-2 and TRBV6-3, were excluded. In vitro work confirmed that a few CMV-associated chains recognize CMV antigens.

The PCR used 60 Vbeta and 13 Jbeta primers. TCRdb keeps only in-frame clones here, not all; method: immunoSEQ multiplex PCR. The sample lists some 180,000 clones; around 80% were seen once. CDR3 length: 15 residues. The junction had 6 bases not matched to a gene; V was cut back by 2 bases and J by 1 base. CDR1 and CDR2 (germline): SGHDT, YYEEEE. A note on this clone: Its antigen is unknown.

This chain joins TRBV5-6 and TRBJ2-7, with 7 bases lining up with TRBD1. Sample: PBMCs. The receptor was derived from a girl between 5 and 17 years old in good health and CMV-seropositive. In DNA, the CDR3 is TGTGCCAGCAGCTTAGTAGGGGGCAGTTCCTACGAGCAGTACTTC. Protein: CASSLVGGSSYEQYF.